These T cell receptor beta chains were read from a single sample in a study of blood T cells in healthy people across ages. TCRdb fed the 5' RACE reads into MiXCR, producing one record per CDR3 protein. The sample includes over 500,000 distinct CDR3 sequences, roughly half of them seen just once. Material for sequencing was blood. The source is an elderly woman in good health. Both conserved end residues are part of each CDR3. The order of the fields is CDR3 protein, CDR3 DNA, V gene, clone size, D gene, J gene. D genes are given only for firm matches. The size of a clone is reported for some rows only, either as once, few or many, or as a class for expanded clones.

CDR3: CAIRVQGTSPLHF; DNA: TGTGCCATCAGGGTCCAGGGGACTTCACCCCTCCACTTT; V: TRBV10-3; size: many; D: -; J: TRBJ1-6
CDR3: CSVEVGGETQYF; DNA: TGCAGCGTTGAGGTGGGGGGGGAGACCCAGTACTTC; V: TRBV29-1; size: few; D: TRBD2; J: TRBJ2-5
CDR3: CASSPSNGGGLFF; DNA: TGTGCCAGCAGCCCCTCAAATGGCGGCGGGCTGTTTTTT; V: TRBV12-3/TRBV12-4; size: -; D: -; J: TRBJ2-2
CDR3: CASSPIGDLWATNEQFF; DNA: TGTGCCAGCAGCCCCATAGGGGACCTATGGGCCACCAATGAGCAGTTCTTC; V: TRBV14; size: -; D: -; J: TRBJ2-1
CDR3: CASSLAGQGSPEQYF; DNA: TGTGCCAGCAGCTTAGCCGGACAGGGATCCCCCGAGCAGTACTTC; V: TRBV7-9; size: few; D: TRBD1; J: TRBJ2-7
CDR3: CASSSHLGADVEQYF; DNA: TGTGCCAGCAGCTCTCACCTAGGGGCGGATGTGGAGCAGTACTTC; V: TRBV7-8; size: -; D: -; J: TRBJ2-5
CDR3: CASSPQQGGETQYF; DNA: TGTGCCAGCTCACCTCAACAGGGCGGAGAGACCCAGTACTTC; V: TRBV18; size: few; D: -; J: TRBJ2-5
CDR3: CASSEPGRGSYNEQFF; DNA: TGTGCCAGCAGTGAACCGGGACGGGGCTCCTACAATGAGCAGTTCTTC; V: TRBV6-1; size: few; D: -; J: TRBJ2-1
CDR3: CASSIGTGSRTEAFF; DNA: TGTGCCAGCTCAATCGGGACAGGGAGTCGGACTGAAGCTTTCTTT; V: TRBV18; size: -; D: TRBD1; J: TRBJ1-1
CDR3: CASSDTGGPTFTDTQYF; DNA: TGTGCCAGCAGTGACACAGGGGGCCCTACATTCACAGATACGCAGTATTTT; V: TRBV6-1; size: -; D: TRBD1; J: TRBJ2-3
CDR3: CASSGGTSIYNEQFF; DNA: TGTGCCAGCAGCGGGGGGACTAGCATCTACAATGAGCAGTTCTTC; V: TRBV9; size: many; D: TRBD2; J: TRBJ2-1